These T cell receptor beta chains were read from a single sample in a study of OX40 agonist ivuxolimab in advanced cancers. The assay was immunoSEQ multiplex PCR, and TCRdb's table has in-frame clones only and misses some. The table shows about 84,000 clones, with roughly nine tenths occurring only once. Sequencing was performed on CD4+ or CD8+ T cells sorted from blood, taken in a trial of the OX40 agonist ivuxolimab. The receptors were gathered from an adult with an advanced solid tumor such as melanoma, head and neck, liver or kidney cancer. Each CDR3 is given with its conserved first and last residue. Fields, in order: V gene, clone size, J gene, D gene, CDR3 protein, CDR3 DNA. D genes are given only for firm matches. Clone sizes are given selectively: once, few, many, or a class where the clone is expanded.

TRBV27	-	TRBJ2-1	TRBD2	CASSPIRGLAGANEQFF	TGTGCCAGCAGTCCCATACGTGGGCTAGCGGGAGCGAATGAGCAGTTCTTC
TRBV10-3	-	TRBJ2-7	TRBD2	CAISGDGAGSSYEQYF	TGTGCCATCAGCGGGGACGGAGCGGGGTCTTCCTACGAGCAGTACTTC
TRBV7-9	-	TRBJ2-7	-	CASSHTNTGNPYEQYF	TGTGCCAGCAGCCATACAAATACAGGGAATCCGTACGAGCAGTACTTC
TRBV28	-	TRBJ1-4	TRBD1	CASTQGGSNEKLFF	TGTGCCAGCACCCAAGGGGGCTCTAATGAAAAACTGTTTTTT
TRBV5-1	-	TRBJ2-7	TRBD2	CASSPGLAVREQYF	TGCGCCAGCAGCCCGGGACTAGCGGTCCGTGAGCAGTACTTC
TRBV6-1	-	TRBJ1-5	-	CASSEVLVPNQPQHF	TGTGCCAGCAGTGAAGTCCTGGTCCCCAATCAGCCCCAGCATTTT
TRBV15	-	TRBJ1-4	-	CATSRVGGRDEKLFF	TGTGCCACCAGCAGAGTCGGGGGGAGGGATGAAAAACTGTTTTTT
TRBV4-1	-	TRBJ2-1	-	CASSQDLGRIVGYNEQFF	TGCGCCAGCAGCCAAGATCTAGGTCGAATAGTTGGCTACAATGAGCAGTTCTTC
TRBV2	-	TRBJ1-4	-	CASSEREGGKLFF	TGTGCCAGCAGTGAGCGGGAGGGCGGAAAACTGTTTTTT
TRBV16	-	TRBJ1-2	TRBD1	CASSRQGWDYGYTF	TGTGCCAGCAGCCGACAGGGGTGGGACTATGGCTACACCTTC
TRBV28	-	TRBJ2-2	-	CASSPGGVGTGELFF	TGTGCCAGCAGTCCCGGAGGAGTGGGTACCGGGGAGCTGTTTTTT
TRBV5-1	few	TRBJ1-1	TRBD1	CASRGQDHTEAFF	TGCGCCAGCAGGGGACAGGACCACACTGAAGCTTTCTTT
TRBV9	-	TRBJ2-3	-	CASSVVGSGTDTQYF	TGTGCCAGCAGCGTAGTGGGTAGCGGCACAGATACGCAGTATTTT
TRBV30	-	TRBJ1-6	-	CAWRAPSGGLSPLHF	TGTGCCTGGAGAGCCCCCTCGGGCGGGTTGTCACCCCTCCACTTT
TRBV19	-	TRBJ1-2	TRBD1	CASTPGGVYGYTF	TGTGCCAGTACCCCAGGGGGGGTCTATGGCTACACCTTC
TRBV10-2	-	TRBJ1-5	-	CASSERPSGNQPQHF	TGCGCCAGCAGTGAACGTCCTAGTGGCAATCAGCCCCAGCATTTT
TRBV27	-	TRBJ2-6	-	CASSSRPTEPSHSGANVLTF	TGTGCCAGCAGCTCCAGGCCCACGGAACCGAGCCACTCTGGGGCCAACGTCCTGACTTTC
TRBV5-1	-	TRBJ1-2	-	CASSPAGGVSGTF	TGCGCCAGCAGCCCTGCGGGGGGGGTCTCCGGCACCTTC
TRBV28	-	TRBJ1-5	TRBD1	CASSIGTGNQPQHF	TGTGCCAGCAGTATAGGGACAGGTAATCAGCCCCAGCATTTT
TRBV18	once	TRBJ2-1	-	CASSQGETRGNEQFF	TGTGCCAGCTCACAGGGAGAGACCCGGGGCAATGAGCAGTTCTTC
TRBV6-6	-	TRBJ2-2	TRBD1	CASSYGRQGGTGELFF	TGTGCCAGCAGTTACGGGAGACAGGGGGGAACCGGGGAGCTGTTTTTT
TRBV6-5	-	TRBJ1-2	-	CASKPPGLYGYTF	TGTGCCAGCAAACCGCCGGGACTCTATGGCTACACCTTC
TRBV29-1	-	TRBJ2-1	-	CSVDARSYNEQFF	TGCAGCGTTGATGCGAGGAGCTACAATGAGCAGTTCTTC
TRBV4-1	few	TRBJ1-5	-	CASSQVSGLVGNQPQHF	TGCGCCAGCAGCCAAGTCTCAGGGCTGGTAGGCAATCAGCCCCAGCATTTT
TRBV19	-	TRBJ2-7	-	CASSISGAYEQYF	TGTGCCAGTAGTATTTCGGGGGCCTACGAGCAGTACTTC
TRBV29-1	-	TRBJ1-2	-	CSLYPPQVLNYGYTF	TGCAGCCTGTACCCCCCCCAGGTGTTGAACTATGGCTACACCTTC
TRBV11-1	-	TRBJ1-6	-	CASSLARNSHSPLHF	TGTGCCAGCAGCTTAGCGCGGAACAGTCATTCACCCCTCCACTTT
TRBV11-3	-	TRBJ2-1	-	CASSPGTGPYNEQFF	TGTGCCAGCAGCCCAGGGACGGGACCCTACAATGAGCAGTTCTTC